Presented here are 25 T cell receptor beta chains from one specimen sequenced in a study of blood T cell repertoires in COVID-19. Sequencing used immunoSEQ multiplex PCR; TCRdb keeps in-frame clones, though not all of them. The sample records around 200,000 clones, about 81% being singletons. Sequencing input: PBMCs or T cells enriched from blood (not recorded which). The receptors derive from a woman between 25 and 40 years old who had recovered from COVID-19.

This clone was counted once. The chain employs TRBV28 and TRBJ2-7; possibly TRBD1 for D (6 bases). Germline CDR1 MDHEN, CDR2 SYDVKM. Deletions cut 8 bases from V and 0 bases from J, with 8 bases between. The CDR3 totals 12 residues. Here the CDR3 DNA reads TGTGCCAGCTGGACAGACTCCTACGAGCAGTACTTC. As protein: CASWTDSYEQYF. Supplemented by reference TRBV28 and TRBJ2-7, the full variable domain reads DVKVTQSSRYLVKRTGEKVFLECVQDMDHENMFWYRQDPGLGLRLIYFSYDVKMKEKGDIPEGYSVSREKKERFSLILESASTNQTSMYLCASWTDSYEQYFGPGTRLTVT.

The chain recombines TRBV5-6 with TRBJ1-4, with TRBD1 matching over 9 bases. The length of the CDR3 is 16 residues. Trimming took 3 bases from V and 8 from J; bases not matched to a gene: 11. The germline V gene has CDR1 SGHDT and CDR2 YYEEEE. The CDR3 region is CASSSGPGTGREKLFF. The CDR3 coding sequence is TGTGCCAGCAGCTCAGGGCCGGGGACAGGGAGGGAAAAACTGTTTTTT.

This sequence joins TRBV27 and TRBJ2-3, with 7 positions matching TRBD2. CDR1 is MNHEY and CDR2 is SMNVEV in the germline V gene (reference sequence). Unmatched junction bases numbered 12, after V lost 3 bases and J lost 3 bases. The CDR3 has 17 amino acids. This chain's CDR3 is CASSFGTTRATTDTQYF. In nucleotides, the CDR3 is TGTGCCAGCAGTTTTGGGACTACCCGCGCCACAACAGATACGCAGTATTTT.

The chain is built from TRBV12-5 and TRBJ2-3; D is perhaps TRBD1 (6 bases). Trimming took off 7 bases at V and 4 bases at J, with 18 bases between the two ends. The CDR3 runs to 15 residues. Germline CDR1 and CDR2: LGHNT and FRNRAP. CDR3 protein: CASAPGDIFADTQYF. CDR3 DNA: TGTGCTAGTGCTCCCGGGGACATTTTCGCAGATACGCAGTATTTT. The whole variable domain, filled in from reference TRBV12-5 and TRBJ2-3, reads DARVTQTPRHKVTEMGQEVTMRCQPILGHNTVFWYRQTMMQGLELLAYFRNRAPLDDSGMPKDRFSAEMPDATLATLKIQPSEPRDSAVYFCASAPGDIFADTQYFGPGTRLTVL.

V gene TRBV7-8 combines with J gene TRBJ2-1, with 7 bases matching TRBD2. The ends lost 5 bases at V and 14 bases at J; junction bases unmatched: 12. The germline V gene has CDR1 SGHVS and CDR2 FQNEAQ. The CDR3 contains 13 residues. This CDR3 is CASSPLAGVVEFF. The CDR3 nucleotides read TGTGCCAGCAGCCCCCTGGCGGGAGTGGTGGAGTTCTTC.

The chain has TRBV6-5 and TRBJ1-5; 10 bases line up with TRBD1. V shed 4 bases and J 6 bases; nucleotides not matched to a gene: 9. The CDR3 is 16 residues long. Germline CDR1 is MNHEY and CDR2 is SVGAGI. The CDR3 region has the DNA TGTGCCAGCAGTTTAGGGACAGGGGTCCGGGGTCAGCCCCAGCATTTT. Residues: CASSLGTGVRGQPQHF.

CDR3 nucleotide sequence: TGTGCCAGCAGGGGAATTTGGCGGGATTCGAACAATGAGCAGTTCTTC. This encodes CASRGIWRDSNNEQFF. The rearrangement links TRBV11-2 to TRBJ2-1; D may be TRBD2 (6 bases). The CDR3 is 16 amino acids. Trimming took 6 bases from V and 5 from J, leaving 20 bases between them. Looked up from germline, CDR1 is SGHAT and CDR2 is FQNNGV.

The gene calls are TRBV24-1 and TRBJ1-5; the D gene is possibly TRBD1 (6 bases). This CDR3 contains 16 residues. V was pared by 2 bases and J by 0 bases, with 10 bases between. Germline lookup yields CDR1 KGHDR and CDR2 SFDVKD. DNA for the CDR3: TGTGCCACCAGTGATTCGGGACACCCTAGCAATCAGCCCCAGCATTTT. Amino acid sequence: CATSDSGHPSNQPQHF.

In nucleotides, the CDR3 is TGTGCCAGCAAACGGGACAGGGGTGGAAACACTGAAGCTTTCTTT. Encoded protein: CASKRDRGGNTEAFF. The rearrangement joins TRBV27 to TRBJ1-1; 10 bases fit TRBD1. V trimming: 7 bases; J trimming: 2 bases; junction bases outside the gene matches: 7. The length of the CDR3 is 15 residues. Germline CDR1 is MNHEY and CDR2 is SMNVEV (reference sequence).

The chain links TRBV6-5 to TRBJ1-2; tentatively, D is TRBD1 (5 bases). This CDR3 contains 16 residues. Germline CDR1 and CDR2: MNHEY and SVGAGI. The germline V and J ends were trimmed by 4 bases and 6 bases, with 21 bases remaining between them. The CDR3 is CASSFSGATEGDGYTF. The CDR3 DNA reads TGTGCCAGCAGTTTCAGTGGGGCTACGGAGGGAGATGGCTACACCTTC.

The DNA for the CDR3 is TGTGCCAGCAGCCGACAGGGACCGAACACTGAAGCTTTCTTT. Amino acid sequence: CASSRQGPNTEAFF. This rearrangement joins TRBV2 to TRBJ1-1; 7 nucleotides line up with TRBD1. J lost 1 base, V lost 6 bases, and 5 bases had no gene match. The CDR3 runs to 14 residues. Germline CDR1 is SNHLY and CDR2 is FYNNEI. The full variable domain, rest sourced from reference TRBV2 and TRBJ1-1, is EPEVTQTPSHQVTQMGQEVILRCVPISNHLYFYWYRQILGQKVEFLVSFYNNEISEKSEIFDDQFSVERPDGSNFTLKIRSTKLEDSAMYFCASSRQGPNTEAFFGQGTRLTVV.

This chain joins TRBV5-4 and TRBJ2-2, with D possibly TRBD2 on 6 matching bases. The CDR3 contains 15 residues. Germline CDR1 is SGHNT and CDR2 is YYREEE (reference sequence). The V end lost 4 bases, the J end lost 5 bases, and 15 bases lay between the germline ends. CDR3 nucleotide sequence: TGTGCCAGCAGCATTCCCGTGGGGGGAACCGGGGAGCTGTTTTTT. Its translation: CASSIPVGGTGELFF. Supplemented by reference TRBV5-4 and TRBJ2-2, the full variable domain reads ETGVTQSPTHLIKTRGQQVTLRCSSQSGHNTVSWYQQALGQGPQFIFQYYREEENGRGNFPPRFSGLQFPNYSSELNVNALELDDSALYLCASSIPVGGTGELFFGEGSRLTVL.

This rearrangement joins TRBV15 to TRBJ1-2; D unclear. Trimming removed 1 base at V and 4 bases at J, with 13 bases between. This CDR3 region has 15 residues. CDR1 and CDR2 from the germline V gene are LNHNV and YYDKDF (reference sequence). DNA for the CDR3: TGTGCCACCAGCAGAGCAGGAGGGTACGGCTATGGCTACACCTTC. The encoded protein is CATSRAGGYGYGYTF.

The chain combines TRBV19 with TRBJ1-4; D uncertain. This CDR3 has 13 amino acids. The germline CDR1 and CDR2 sequences are LNHDA and SQIVND (reference sequence). V lost 4 bases, J lost 2 bases, and 5 bases lay in between. CDR3 in DNA: TGTGCCAGTAGTACCGTTACTAATGAAAAACTGTTTTTT. The encoded protein is CASSTVTNEKLFF.

This clone has only a few counts. The chain joins TRBV14 to TRBJ2-7; D might be TRBD1 (5 bases). Germline values: CDR1 SGHDN, CDR2 FVKESK. The CDR3 has 13 residues. V gave up 1 base and J gave up 7 bases, with 11 bases separating them. This CDR3 is CASSQALGVEQYF. The CDR3 DNA reads TGTGCCAGCAGCCAAGCCCTAGGGGTTGAGCAGTACTTC.

This sequence joins TRBV3-1 (or the pseudogene TRBV3-2) and TRBJ2-2, with 14 bases aligning to TRBD2. V lost 6 bases to trimming and J lost 5 bases; unmatched junction nucleotides: 8. This CDR3 spans 17 amino acids. Germline V lookup: CDR1 LGHDT, CDR2 YNNKEL (reference sequence). Written as DNA, the CDR3 is TGTGCCAGCAGGCGAGGGACTAGCGGGAGCCGAACCGGGGAGCTGTTTTTT. It yields the protein CASRRGTSGSRTGELFF.

This clone was seen a single time. The chain joins TRBV29-1 to TRBJ1-1; the D gene is possibly TRBD1 (5 bases). Germline values: CDR1 SQVTM, CDR2 ANQGSEA. The CDR3 contains 14 residues. V was cut by 7 bases and J by 2 bases, with 17 bases left in between. The CDR3 DNA reads as TGCAGCGCCCAAGACCCCAGGGTAAACACTGAAGCTTTCTTT. Translated: CSAQDPRVNTEAFF.

This clone has only one observation. V is TRBV5-6 and J is TRBJ2-2, with D possibly being TRBD1 (5 bases). Germline-derived CDR1 and CDR2 are SGHDT and YYEEEE. The length of the CDR3 is 16 residues. V lost 0 bases to trimming and J lost 4 bases, with 13 bases between them. In nucleotides, the CDR3 is TGTGCCAGCAGCTTGGTAGGCAGGGCGATCACCGGGGAGCTGTTTTTT. Translating gives CASSLVGRAITGELFF.

The chain joins TRBV7-9 to TRBJ1-1; D is undetermined. Trimming removed 3 bases at V and 14 bases at J, with 10 bases between. CDR3 length: 10 amino acids. Germline lookup yields CDR1 SEHNR and CDR2 FQNEAQ (reference sequence). CDR3 nucleotide sequence: TGTGCCAGCAGCTTGAGGTATGAATTCTTT. This encodes CASSLRYEFF.

A few counts support this clone. This sequence joins TRBV2 and TRBJ1-5; perhaps TRBD1 as D (5 bases). Trimming removed 4 bases at V and 0 bases at J, with 16 bases between. The CDR3 is made up of 17 amino acids. The V gene's germline CDR1 is SNHLY and CDR2 FYNNEI. The CDR3 loop is CASSATGFLHSNQPQHF. The DNA of the CDR3 is TGTGCCAGCAGTGCTACAGGTTTTCTACATAGCAATCAGCCCCAGCATTTT.

This clone was observed at least ten times. The gene calls are TRBV2 and TRBJ1-5, with 9 bases fitting TRBD1. The CDR3 has 14 amino acids. Germline V gene data show CDR1 as SNHLY and CDR2 as FYNNEI. The junction had 5 bases not matched to a gene; V was cut back by 6 bases and J by 5 bases. CDR3 DNA: TGTGCCAGCAGCCCAGGACAGGGGTATCAGCCCCAGCATTTT. Its translation: CASSPGQGYQPQHF.

The V and J genes are TRBV15 and TRBJ1-5; TRBD1 aligns across 11 bases. V shed 5 bases, J shed 11 bases, and the junction held 20 bases outside the gene matches. Germline V gene sequence: CDR1 LNHNV, CDR2 YYDKDF (reference sequence). This CDR3 is 18 amino acids long. The CDR3 here is CATSPRARPGTGGIAQHF. The CDR3 DNA reads TGTGCCACCAGCCCCCGCGCTCGTCCCGGGACAGGGGGGATAGCCCAGCATTTT. The entire variable domain, with the rest obtained from reference TRBV15 and TRBJ1-5, is as follows: DAMVIQNPRYQVTQFGKPVTLSCSQTLNHNVMYWYQQKSSQAPKLLFHYYDKDFNNEADTPDNFQSRRPNTSFCFLDIRSPGLGDTAMYLCATSPRARPGTGGIAQHFGDGTRLSIL.

The chain combines TRBV24-1 with TRBJ1-5; D unclear. Germline CDR1 and CDR2: KGHDR and SFDVKD. The CDR3 sequence is 16 residues long. Trimming shortened V by 4 bases and J by 3 bases, and 15 bases separated the two germline ends. The chain's CDR3 is CATSDPRRGDNQPQHF. The DNA for the CDR3 is TGTGCCACCAGTGACCCTAGACGTGGCGACAATCAGCCCCAGCATTTT.

The chain recombines TRBV5-1 with TRBJ2-4, with 7 bases matching TRBD1. The CDR3 contains 14 residues. Losses at the gene ends were 3 bases for V and 7 bases for J; bases not matched to a gene: 7. In germline, CDR1 is SGHRS, CDR2 YFSETQ. The CDR3 DNA reads as TGCGCCAGCAGCTCACAGGGGACCGGGAACATTCAGTACTTC. Translation gives CASSSQGTGNIQYF.

The genes are TRBV7-2 and TRBJ1-2; TRBD1 aligns across 9 bases. CDR3 length: 15 residues. Germline CDR1 is SGHTA and CDR2 is FQGNSA. V was clipped by 5 bases and J by 8 bases; unmatched bases: 12. CDR3 loop: CASSPTDRGARGYTF. The DNA of the CDR3 is TGTGCCAGCAGCCCTACAGACAGGGGGGCGAGGGGCTACACCTTC. Supplemented by reference TRBV7-2 and TRBJ1-2, the full variable domain reads GAGVSQSPSNKVTEKGKDVELRCDPISGHTALYWYRQSLGQGLEFLIYFQGNSAPDKSGLPSDRFSAERTGGSVSTLTIQRTQQEDSAVYLCASSPTDRGARGYTFGSGTRLTVV.